This section outlines one TCR beta chain sequence together with its context. Per the study methods: For nucleated cells, counts were estimated from reference gene primer amplification. Libraries were prepared by immunoSEQ multiplex PCR; TCRdb keeps only in-frame clonotypes and omits some of them. The DNA gave D and trimming, while V, J and clone size come from that table. In the table there are over 200,000 clones, roughly 88% of which are singletons. The source of the sample is a study of blood T cell repertoires in COVID-19. Study context: From the United States, Italy and Spain came samples of acute and convalescent COVID-19. The cDNA or gDNA used as material had been derived from T cells, B-cell-depleted T cells, or PBMCs.

The CDR3 has 16 residues. Unmatched junction bases numbered 12, after V lost 4 bases and J lost 4 bases. Germline V lookup: CDR1 MNHEY, CDR2 SMNVEV (reference sequence). The chain recombines TRBV27 with TRBJ1-2; 7 positions agree with TRBD1. The clonotype originates from a human donor in a cohort sampled during active COVID-19. The sample taken for sequencing was peripheral blood. CDR3 nucleotides: TGTGCCAGCAGTTCCCGGACAGGTAGCAAAGGCTATGGCTACACCTTC. This sequence encodes CASSSRTGSKGYGYTF.